This passage covers 30 T cell receptor beta chains from one sample sequenced in a study of cytomegalovirus exposure and HLA in healthy donors. The PCR ran on 60 Vbeta and 13 Jbeta primers. Generated by immunoSEQ multiplex PCR, the TCRdb table keeps only in-frame clones and is missing some. The sample comprises 210,000 or so clones, around 85% of which are singletons, and over 1% rests with the top ten. Sequenced input: PBMCs. The receptors originated from a human donor in good health.

J is TRBJ2-3 and V is TRBV2; 7 bases line up with TRBD1. In germline, CDR1 is SNHLY, CDR2 FYNNEI. Trimming removed 5 bases from V and 1 base from J; junction bases left unmatched: 6. The CDR3 spans 15 residues. The CDR3 reads CASSSLGTGTDTQYF. Here the CDR3 DNA reads TGTGCCAGCAGTTCGTTAGGGACAGGCACAGATACGCAGTATTTT.

The genes are TRBV19 and TRBJ2-5; 11 nucleotides line up with TRBD2. Germline lookup yields CDR1 LNHDA and CDR2 SQIVND (reference sequence). V was pared by 4 bases and J by 3 bases, with 7 bases of the junction left unmatched. CDR3 length: 16 amino acids. The CDR3 sequence is CASSTAGLAAKETQYF. CDR3 in DNA: TGTGCCAGTAGTACGGCGGGACTAGCGGCAAAAGAGACCCAGTACTTC.

This chain connects TRBV29-1 to TRBJ2-6, with a tentative D call TRBD1 (6 bases). The CDR3 is 17 amino acids. Germline lookup yields CDR1 SQVTM and CDR2 ANQGSEA. V gave up 6 bases and J gave up 0 bases, with 18 bases separating them. The CDR3 DNA sequence: TGCAGCGTAGCCACAGGGTCCCCCCCCTCTGGGGCCAACGTCCTGACTTTC. Residues: CSVATGSPPSGANVLTF.

The chain recombines TRBV27 with TRBJ2-7, with D perhaps matching TRBD1 (5 bases). The CDR3 consists of 17 residues. In germline, CDR1 is MNHEY, CDR2 SMNVEV (reference sequence). The germline V and J ends were trimmed by 6 bases and 2 bases, with 23 bases remaining between them. The CDR3 sequence is CASSSRPRGYETYEQYF. The CDR3 DNA is TGTGCCAGCAGCTCTCGACCAAGGGGCTACGAAACCTACGAGCAGTACTTC.

The genes are TRBV7-9 and TRBJ2-1, with TRBD2 matching 7 bases. Trimming at V came to 7 bases and at J to 2 bases, leaving 5 bases not matched to a gene. CDR3 length: 14 amino acids. Germline-derived CDR1 and CDR2 are SEHNR and FQNEAQ (reference sequence). The CDR3 loop is CASKTGGAYNEQFF. The CDR3 DNA is TGTGCCAGCAAAACGGGGGGTGCCTACAATGAGCAGTTCTTC.

The J gene is TRBJ1-2, the V gene TRBV6-1, with D possibly matching TRBD1 (5 bases). The CDR3 runs 12 residues. Trimming stripped 2 bases from V and 6 bases from J, with 7 bases between. CDR1 and CDR2 from the germline V gene are MNHNS and SASEGT. This CDR3 is CASSELRDGYTF. CDR3 DNA sequence: TGTGCCAGCAGTGAACTCAGGGATGGCTACACCTTC.

The chain combines TRBV27 with TRBJ2-3; 10 bases match TRBD2. Germline CDR1 reads MNHEY; CDR2 reads SMNVEV (reference sequence). The CDR3 is 15 residues long. V lost 5 bases, J lost 2 bases, and 4 bases stayed unmatched. The CDR3 spells CASSPGLADTDTQYF. CDR3 DNA: TGTGCCAGCAGTCCAGGACTAGCGGACACAGATACGCAGTATTTT.

This clone has more than one count but fewer than ten. An end of the junction does not agree with germline; a read error may underlie this. This chain joins TRBV2 and TRBJ2-3, with D maybe TRBD2 (5 bases). From germline, CDR1 is SNHLY and CDR2 FYNNEI. The length of the CDR3 is 14 residues. The CDR3 sequence is CASSVMASRDTQYF. As DNA, the CDR3 is TGTGCCAGCAGTGTGATGGCTAGCAGAGATACGCAGTATTTT.

V gene TRBV28 combines with J gene TRBJ1-4, with TRBD1 identical over 10 bases. This CDR3 is built from 15 residues. Losses at the gene ends were 6 bases for V and 7 bases for J; bases not matched to a gene: 8. The germline V gene encodes CDR1 MDHEN and CDR2 SYDVKM. CDR3 sequence: CASRSRTGGIEKLFF. The CDR3 nucleotides are TGTGCCAGCAGATCCCGGACAGGGGGGATTGAAAAACTGTTTTTT.

The genes are TRBV28 and TRBJ2-7; 7 bases fit TRBD1. The CDR3 is 16 amino acids. Germline V gene lookup returns CDR1 MDHEN and CDR2 SYDVKM. After removal of 6 bases from V and 2 bases from J, the junction contained 13 bases not matched to a gene. This CDR3 is CASSRLPTGTPYEQYF. CDR3 DNA: TGTGCCAGCAGCCGCCTCCCGACAGGGACCCCCTACGAGCAGTACTTC.

A single count supports this clone. The V gene is TRBV5-1, the J gene TRBJ2-2; 8 bases agree with TRBD1. V was clipped by 4 bases and J by 4 bases; unmatched bases: 6. CDR3 size: 15 residues. Germline CDR1 reads SGHRS; CDR2 reads YFSETQ. CDR3 sequence (DNA): TGCGCCAGCAGCGTTGGACAGGGTGGCACCGGGGAGCTGTTTTTT. This translates into CASSVGQGGTGELFF.

The chain couples TRBV5-4 to TRBJ2-7; D is unresolved. CDR1 is SGHNT and CDR2 is YYREEE in the germline V gene (reference sequence). The CDR3 has 14 residues. The V end was cut by 4 bases, the J end by 3 bases, with 14 bases between. The DNA for the CDR3 is TGTGCCAGCAGCGGCAGCCTAGGCCGCTACGAGCAGTACTTC. Its translation: CASSGSLGRYEQYF.

This chain connects TRBV9 to TRBJ2-7, with a possible D match to TRBD1 (5 bases). The CDR3 runs 15 residues. Deletions cut 2 bases from V and 0 bases from J, with 12 bases between. Germline CDR1 SGDLS, CDR2 YYNGEE. CDR3 sequence (DNA): TGTGCCAGCAGCGTTGGGGCGACGGTCTCCTACGAGCAGTACTTC. Amino acids: CASSVGATVSYEQYF.

The rearrangement links TRBV15 to TRBJ2-5, with TRBD1 matching over 7 bases. Germline CDR1 is LNHNV and CDR2 is YYDKDF (reference sequence). Trimming removed 1 base from V and 2 bases from J; junction bases left unmatched: 4. The CDR3 runs 15 residues. The CDR3 loop is CATSRGQTGQETQYF. CDR3 bases: TGTGCCACCAGCAGAGGACAGACAGGGCAAGAGACCCAGTACTTC. Complete variable domain (other parts from reference TRBV15 and TRBJ2-5): DAMVIQNPRYQVTQFGKPVTLSCSQTLNHNVMYWYQQKSSQAPKLLFHYYDKDFNNEADTPDNFQSRRPNTSFCFLDIRSPGLGDTAMYLCATSRGQTGQETQYFGPGTRLLVL.

The chain combines TRBV27 with TRBJ1-5; possible D gene TRBD1, 5 bases. CDR1 MNHEY and CDR2 SMNVEV come from the germline V gene (reference sequence). V was clipped by 2 bases and J by 4 bases, with 9 bases between them. The CDR3 contains 14 residues. The CDR3 spells CASSLVAGNQPQHF. Here the CDR3 DNA reads TGTGCCAGCAGTTTAGTGGCAGGGAATCAGCCCCAGCATTTT.

The chain employs TRBV5-1 and TRBJ2-5; D might be TRBD1 (6 bases). Germline lookup yields CDR1 SGHRS and CDR2 YFSETQ. There are 13 residues in the CDR3. V lost 5 bases to trimming and J lost 4 bases, with 12 bases between them. The CDR3 nucleotides are TGCGCCAGCAGTCGGGGCAGGGGAGAGACCCAGTACTTC. It is translated as CASSRGRGETQYF.

The gene calls are TRBV18 and TRBJ2-7; D uncertain. CDR1 and CDR2 (germline): KGHSH, LQKENI. The CDR3 covers 13 residues. V was pared by 4 bases and J by 4 bases, with 11 bases between. This CDR3 is CASSLSSGYEQYF. The CDR3 DNA reads TGTGCCAGCTCACTTAGCAGTGGGTACGAGCAGTACTTC. Complete variable domain (other parts from reference TRBV18 and TRBJ2-7): NAGVMQNPRHLVRRRGQEARLRCSPMKGHSHVYWYRQLPEEGLKFMVYLQKENIIDESGMPKERFSAEFPKEGPSILRIQQVVRGDSAAYFCASSLSSGYEQYFGPGTRLTVT.

This clone has a handful of counts. V gene TRBV6-6 combines with J gene TRBJ2-3; 10 nucleotides agree with TRBD1. After removal of 6 bases from V and 5 bases from J, the junction contained 8 bases not matched to a gene. The V gene's germline CDR1 is MNHNY and CDR2 SVGAGI (reference sequence). The CDR3 has 15 amino acids. CDR3 sequence reads: CASSGWTGGQDTQYF. CDR3 in DNA: TGTGCCAGCAGCGGGTGGACAGGGGGTCAAGATACGCAGTATTTT.

The V gene is TRBV4-2, the J gene TRBJ1-2; no clear D gene. The V gene's germline CDR1 is LGHNA and CDR2 YNFKEQ. V was trimmed by 1 base and J by 7 bases, leaving 22 bases between them. The CDR3 runs 17 residues. The CDR3 protein is CASSQVIMREGEVGYTF. In DNA form, the CDR3 reads TGTGCCAGCAGCCAAGTAATAATGAGGGAGGGAGAAGTTGGCTACACCTTC.

This clone was recorded a few times. The V call is TRBV28, the J call TRBJ1-1; D gene ambiguous. The CDR3 length is 12 residues. Trimming left V 4 bases short and J 8 bases short, with 11 bases between. Germline assignment: CDR1 MDHEN and CDR2 SYDVKM. As DNA, the CDR3 is TGTGCCAGCAGTTCCGCGACGGAGGAAGCTTTCTTT. It encodes CASSSATEEAFF.

Ten or more counts support this clone. The rearrangement uses TRBV28 and TRBJ2-7; TRBD1 agrees at 9 bases. Looked up from germline, CDR1 is MDHEN and CDR2 is SYDVKM. The V gene end was trimmed by 5 bases and the J gene end by 5 bases; junction bases not matched to a gene: 10. This CDR3 comprises 15 residues. CDR3 bases: TGTGCCAGCAGTCGCGCCGAACAGGGGGCTAACGAGCAGTACTTC. This codes for CASSRAEQGANEQYF. Using reference TRBV28 and TRBJ2-7 for the parts outside the CDR3, the full variable domain is DVKVTQSSRYLVKRTGEKVFLECVQDMDHENMFWYRQDPGLGLRLIYFSYDVKMKEKGDIPEGYSVSREKKERFSLILESASTNQTSMYLCASSRAEQGANEQYFGPGTRLTVT.

The rearrangement joins TRBV7-2 to TRBJ2-3; D gene uncertain. V lost 5 bases and J lost 1, with 19 bases in between. The CDR3 consists of 17 residues. Germline V gives CDR1 SGHTA, CDR2 FQGNSA. DNA of the CDR3: TGTGCCAGCAGCCCCGGGTTGGGTTTATGGGGCACAGATACGCAGTATTTT. The encoded protein is CASSPGLGLWGTDTQYF. The variable domain in full, with the rest retrieved from reference TRBV7-2 and TRBJ2-3, is GAGVSQSPSNKVTEKGKDVELRCDPISGHTALYWYRQSLGQGLEFLIYFQGNSAPDKSGLPSDRFSAERTGGSVSTLTIQRTQQEDSAVYLCASSPGLGLWGTDTQYFGPGTRLTVL.

The chain couples TRBV28 to TRBJ2-1, with 8 bases matching TRBD1. The CDR3 runs 14 residues. V lost 2 bases to trimming and J lost 6 bases; unmatched junction nucleotides: 3. CDR1 is MDHEN and CDR2 is SYDVKM in the germline V gene. The CDR3 loop is CASSLGGTGNEQFF. The CDR3 nucleotides read TGTGCCAGCAGTTTAGGAGGGACAGGCAATGAGCAGTTCTTC.

This chain uses TRBV6-5 with TRBJ1-2; the D gene is possibly TRBD1 (5 bases). The ends were cut back, 0 bases at V and 2 bases at J, with 10 bases in the middle. Germline CDR1 reads MNHEY; CDR2 reads SVGAGI. The CDR3 has 15 residues. Here the CDR3 DNA reads TGTGCCAGCAGTTACTCGCCCAGGGTAAACTATGGCTACACCTTC. It yields the protein CASSYSPRVNYGYTF.

This clone showed up just a few times. This chain uses TRBV9 with TRBJ2-7; 7 nucleotides align to TRBD1. CDR3 size: 14 residues. CDR1 is SGDLS, CDR2 YYNGEE, per germline. Trimming at V came to 3 bases and at J to 6 bases, leaving 9 bases not matched to a gene. DNA of the CDR3: TGTGCCAGCAGCGCTACAGGGGTTACATTCGAGCAGTACTTC. Amino acid sequence: CASSATGVTFEQYF.

This clone was recorded once. This sequence joins TRBV20-1 and TRBJ2-5; no clear D gene. The CDR3 extends over 11 amino acids. Deletions cut 3 bases from V and 4 bases from J, with 6 bases between. Germline loops: CDR1 DFQATT, CDR2 SNEGSKA (reference sequence). The CDR3: CSASYVETQYF. The CDR3 DNA is TGCAGTGCTAGCTACGTAGAGACCCAGTACTTC.

This clone was observed once. V gene TRBV29-1 combines with J gene TRBJ1-1; 8 bases fit TRBD1. Germline V gene sequence: CDR1 SQVTM, CDR2 ANQGSEA. J was trimmed by 2 bases and V by 7 bases; bases with no gene match: 9. The CDR3 loop spans 14 amino acids. CDR3 loop: CSGTGSTSNTEAFF. CDR3 DNA: TGCAGCGGGACAGGGTCCACCTCTAACACTGAAGCTTTCTTT.

The chain carries TRBV6-5 and TRBJ1-2; TRBD1 is a possible D gene (5 bases). Trimming stripped 0 bases from V and 4 bases from J, with 12 bases between. The CDR3 extends over 15 amino acids. The germline gives CDR1 MNHEY, CDR2 SVGAGI. The CDR3 DNA is TGTGCCAGCAGTTACTCGGGTAGGGGAAGCTATGGCTACACCTTC. Translation gives CASSYSGRGSYGYTF.

This chain links TRBV6-5 with TRBJ2-7, with D hard to call. Trimming took 3 bases from V and 4 from J, leaving 13 bases between them. The CDR3 is 14 amino acids. Germline V gene sequence: CDR1 MNHEY, CDR2 SVGAGI. The CDR3 nucleotides are TGTGCCAGCAGTTATACCACAGCCAATTACGAGCAGTACTTC. Residues: CASSYTTANYEQYF.

V gene TRBV18 combines with J gene TRBJ2-1; 7 nucleotides match TRBD2. The CDR3 is 16 residues long. From germline, CDR1 is KGHSH and CDR2 LQKENI. The V segment lost 3 bases and the J segment 7 bases; nucleotides outside the gene matches: 12. The CDR3 loop reads CASSPVGSGIMNEQFF. As DNA, the CDR3 is TGTGCCAGCTCACCCGTGGGGAGCGGGATTATGAATGAGCAGTTCTTC.